This T cell receptor beta chain appears in the sequencing data of a study of T cells after yellow fever vaccination. About the research overall: When fractions had low cell numbers, they were prepared with SMART-Seq v4 Ultra Low Input. Study-level findings and limits: Clones that expanded after primary vaccination mostly reappeared after the booster (nearly 98% CD4, 88% CD8).

The CDR3 covers 13 residues. Germline loops: CDR1 DFQATT, CDR2 SNEGSKA (reference sequence). V gave up 8 bases and J gave up 4 bases, with 14 bases separating them. Comments on this clonotype: Its target is not known.

Each CDR3 protein gets one entry after TCRdb re-called the 5' RACE reads with MiXCR. This sample has 620,000 or so distinct CDR3 sequences, with about 12% found just once. This rearrangement joins TRBV20-1 to TRBJ1-4; TRBD1 is a possible D gene (5 bases). This sequence was found in a man younger than 45 who received the YFV17D yellow fever vaccine. This specimen consisted of PBMCs, obtained on the day of the yellow fever booster vaccination. Written as DNA, the CDR3 is TGCAGTACCGTGACAGCGAATAATGAAAAACTGTTTTTT. Its protein is CSTVTANNEKLFF.